The sequence of this T cell receptor (beta chain) was determined in a study of metastatic and nonmetastatic thyroid tumors. Study in general: Peripheral blood and tumor or nodule samples from malignant and benign thyroid patients were compared.

Per the study methods: For papillary thyroid cancer, a distant-metastasis classifier was constructed from CDR3 differences observed across clinicopathological groups. MiXCR was used by TCRdb to re-call the PCR reads. These V and J calls rely on TCRdb rather than the paper's analysis. The data contain about 20,000 clones, 16% of them singletons. Before thyroid surgery, none of the patients had received any treatment. General study points: It was reportedly found that TCR beta diversity was significantly higher in malignant thyroid tumors than in benign nodules, a difference seen in both blood and tumor samples.

The CDR3 length is 16 residues. V was clipped by 2 bases and J by 5 bases; unmatched bases: 6. In germline, CDR1 is SEHNR, CDR2 FQNEAQ (reference sequence). At least ten counts were recorded for this clone. Its antigen is currently unknown. Other nucleotide sequences from this sample produce the same CDR3. This TCR derives from a female donor with papillary thyroid cancer or a benign thyroid nodule (not recorded which). Some clones in this sample may be carry-over from other donors' samples. Sequences were obtained from tumor tissue. V is TRBV7-9 and J is TRBJ2-5, with 12 bases identical to TRBD1. CDR3 coding DNA: TGTGCCAGCAGCTTACCAGGGACAGGGGGCGGGGAGACCCAGTACTTC. Translation: CASSLPGTGGGETQYF.